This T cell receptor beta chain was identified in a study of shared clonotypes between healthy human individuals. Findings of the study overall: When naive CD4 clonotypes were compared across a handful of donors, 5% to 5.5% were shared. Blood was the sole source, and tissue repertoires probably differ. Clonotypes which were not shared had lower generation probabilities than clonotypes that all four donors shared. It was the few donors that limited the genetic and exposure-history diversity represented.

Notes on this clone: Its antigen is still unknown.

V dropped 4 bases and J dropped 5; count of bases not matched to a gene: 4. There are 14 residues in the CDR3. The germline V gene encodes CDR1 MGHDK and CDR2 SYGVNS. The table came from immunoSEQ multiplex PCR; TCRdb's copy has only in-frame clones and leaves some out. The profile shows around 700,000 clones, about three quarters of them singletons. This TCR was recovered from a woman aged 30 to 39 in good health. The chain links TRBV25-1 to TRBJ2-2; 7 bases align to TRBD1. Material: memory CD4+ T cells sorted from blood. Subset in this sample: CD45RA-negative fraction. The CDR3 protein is CASSGYRGTGELFF. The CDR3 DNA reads TGTGCCAGCAGTGGATACAGGGGAACCGGGGAGCTGTTTTTT.